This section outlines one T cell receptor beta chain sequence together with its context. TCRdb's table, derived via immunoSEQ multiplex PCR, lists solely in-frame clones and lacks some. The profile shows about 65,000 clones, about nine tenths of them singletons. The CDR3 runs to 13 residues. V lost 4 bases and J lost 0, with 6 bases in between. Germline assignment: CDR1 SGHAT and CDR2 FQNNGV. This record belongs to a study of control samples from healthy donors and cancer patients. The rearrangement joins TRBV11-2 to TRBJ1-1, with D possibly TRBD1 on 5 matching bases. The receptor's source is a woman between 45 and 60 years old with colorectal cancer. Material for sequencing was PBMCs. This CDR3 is CASSSGLNTEAFF. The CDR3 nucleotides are TGTGCCAGCAGCTCGGGACTGAACACTGAAGCTTTCTTT.